Described below is a single T cell receptor beta chain sequence and its context. Germline V CDR1 and CDR2: KGHSH, LQKENI. There are 13 residues in the CDR3. V trimming: 6 bases; J trimming: 4 bases; junction bases outside the gene matches: 4. In the study's own analysis: Counts of nucleated cells, estimated from reference gene primer amplification, were obtained. The repertoire was sequenced with immunoSEQ multiplex PCR; TCRdb's copy has only in-frame clones and lacks some. D and trimming were read from the DNA, whereas the V and J calls and clone size are those reported in that table. The sample has about 170,000 clones; around 84% are singletons. The data are from a study of blood T cell repertoires in COVID-19. Looking at the study overall: Material from acute and convalescent COVID-19 was sourced from the United States, Italy and Spain. Sources were T cells, B-cell-depleted T cells, or PBMCs; the material itself was cDNA or gDNA.

Seattle's cohort entered during active infection and was followed longitudinally. Input material: peripheral blood. The chain has TRBV18 and TRBJ1-2, with 8 bases lining up with TRBD1. This TCR came from an older woman with COVID-19, enrolled during active disease. CDR3 loop: CASSGQGGYGYTF. The CDR3 region has the DNA TGTGCCAGCTCCGGACAGGGCGGCTATGGCTACACCTTC.